Reported below is one T cell receptor beta chain. This specimen belongs to a study of Ad26.COV2.S vaccination and SARS-CoV-2 variants. Turning to the study itself: Each vaccinee took Ad26.COV2.S intramuscularly, once or twice 56 days apart.

Germline-derived CDR1 and CDR2 are ENHRY and SYGVKD. Trimming took 10 bases from V and 0 from J; bases not matched to a gene: 4. The CDR3 spans 13 residues. Sequencing used immunoSEQ multiplex PCR; TCRdb keeps in-frame clones, though not all of them. The sample has hundreds of thousands of clones; approximately 87% are singletons. Treatment here: about 20 received Ad26.COV2.S at low or high dose, single or two shots; a few received placebo; per-sample allocation not given. On day 63 after the first injection, vaccine and placebo recipients gave samples. Within Boston, the person who donated was an adult of 18-55 years.

The rearrangement links TRBV10-3 to TRBJ1-2; TRBD1 aligns across 8 bases. This receptor was identified in a person aged 18-65 years who received the Ad26.COV2.S COVID-19 vaccine or a placebo. The source material was peripheral blood, sampled in a trial of Ad26.COV2.S vaccine versus placebo. CDR3 sequence: CATQGAPNYGYTF. The DNA for the CDR3 is TGTGCCACCCAGGGGGCTCCTAACTATGGCTACACCTTC.